This entry lists 2 T cell receptor beta chains sequenced from one sample in a study of vaccination effects on CD4 cells after COVID-19 (dated by TCRdb to between 2022 and 2023). Receptor amplification or capture employed the immunoSEQ multiplex PCR assay. TCRdb stores this immuneACCESS table with in-frame sequences only. Part of the clones is absent; in the studies checked, under half of the shortfall reflects unresolved V genes, and no reason is known for the rest. This sample comprises 20,000 to 30,000 clones, approximately 70% of them detected only once. The ten top clones hold almost 8.5% of the sample. These receptors lack a known antigen. In the ViraFEST assay, PBMC were stimulated with viral peptide pools, and TCR sequencing was then used to find antigen-specific CD4+ T cell clonotypes based on their expansion. After less than 13 days of culture, CD4+ T cells were isolated with the EasySep CD4+ T cell isolation kit. Each participant received two doses of an mRNA SARS-CoV-2 vaccine, either BNT162b2 or mRNA-1273.

The specimen was CD4+ T cells from PBMCs cultured with SARS-CoV-2 spike peptides, collected after COVID-19 vaccination. The cell subset or site label on this specimen signifies: SARS-CoV-2 spike overlapping peptide pool stimulation. These receptors were collected from a human donor who received a COVID-19 vaccine.

The chain is built from TRBV9 and TRBJ2-3; no clear D gene. Trimming stripped 0 bases from V and 3 bases from J, with 11 bases between. Germline CDR1 is SGDLS and CDR2 is YYNGEE. The CDR3 has 15 amino acids. CDR3 sequence: CASSVAVFKTDTQYF. The CDR3 nucleotides are TGTGCCAGCAGCGTAGCAGTTTTCAAGACAGATACGCAGTATTTT.

The genes are TRBV2 and TRBJ1-4, with unresolved D. Germline values: CDR1 SNHLY, CDR2 FYNNEI. The CDR3 extends over 14 amino acids. With 4 bases removed from V and 5 bases from J, the gap between germline ends came to 11 bases. CDR3 nucleotides: TGTGCCAGCAGTGTTCGGAGCCTCAATGAAAAACTGTTTTTT. Protein: CASSVRSLNEKLFF.